This paragraph reports one TCR beta chain. Its antigen remains unidentified. This CDR3 is 17 amino acids long. V was clipped by 0 bases and J by 5 bases, with 17 bases between them. This sample is part of a study of CD8 T cells in Susac syndrome. The multiple sclerosis controls were treatment-naive patients with relapsing-remitting disease that was stable or active. Bulk CD8+ and CD4+ cells came from magnetic negative isolation; CD8+ TEMRA by FACS. An input of roughly 0.5 to 1 ug of RNA was subjected to reverse transcription using random hexamers. Multiplex immunoSEQ PCR targeted 54 Vbeta and 13 Jbeta TCR beta segments. TCRdb reprocessed the immunoSEQ multiplex PCR reads via MiXCR and lists one record per CDR3 protein. This sample carries fewer than 350,000 distinct CDR3 sequences, about 91% of them seen once, and the ten largest clones take around 0.18%. Study observations and caveats: Acknowledgment was made by the study that its TCR sequencing and HLA analysis involved a relatively small number of individuals.

The sample was CD8+ T cells from PBMCs. The rearrangement joins TRBV12-3 or TRBV12-4 to TRBJ1-5, with a possible D match to TRBD1 (6 bases). The sequence came from a human donor with multiple sclerosis. The CDR3 region is CASSLAHRVGGHQPQHF. In DNA form, the CDR3 reads TGTGCCAGCAGTTTAGCCCACAGGGTTGGGGGTCATCAGCCCCAGCATTTT.